The next 30 T cell receptor beta chains were all read from a single sample in a study of CD8+CD57+ T cells in acquired aplastic anemia. Patients chosen for sequencing had shown CD8+CD57+ cell expansion by flow cytometry. Researchers used genomic DNA as the template to profile TCR beta VDJ and CDR3. TCRdb passed the reads through MiXCR, listing each CDR3 protein once. This sample has under 200,000 distinct CDR3 sequences, with 45% to 50% found just once. The sequenced sample consisted of sorted CD4+, CD8+, or CD8+CD57+ T cells (not recorded which) from PBMCs. The receptors were gathered from a human donor with aplastic anemia.

The chain has TRBV20-1 and TRBJ2-1; 12 bases are shared with TRBD2. CDR1 is DFQATT and CDR2 is SNEGSKA in the germline V gene (reference sequence). This CDR3 comprises 16 residues. The trim removed 3 bases at V and 2 bases at J, leaving 5 bases unmatched. In DNA, the CDR3 is TGCAGTGCTAGTAGACTAGCGGGAGTCCCCTACAATGAGCAGTTCTTC. Its protein product is CSASRLAGVPYNEQFF.

About this clonotype: A read error may explain this, as a much larger clone is one base away. The chain has TRBV11-1 and TRBJ2-3, with 7 nucleotides matching TRBD2. CDR1 and CDR2 (germline): SGHAT, FQDESV (reference sequence). The CDR3 is 15 amino acids. The CDR3 is CASSLLLAVTGTQYF. DNA of the CDR3: TGTGCCAGCAGCCTGCTGCTAGCGGTCACAGGTACGCAGTATTTT.

This chain joins TRBV7-3 and TRBJ2-7; 7 positions agree with TRBD1. The CDR3 is 13 residues long. V trimming: 4 bases; J trimming: 2 bases; junction bases outside the gene matches: 2. Germline-derived CDR1 and CDR2 are SGHTA and FQGTGA. The CDR3 region has the DNA TGTGCCAGCAGCTATGGACAGGCCTACGAGCAGTACTTC. Translation gives CASSYGQAYEQYF.

The chain is built from TRBV7-2 and TRBJ2-7; 7 bases are shared with TRBD2. V trimming: 1 base; J trimming: 9 bases; junction bases outside the gene matches: 12. The CDR3 consists of 15 residues. Per germline, CDR1 SGHTA and CDR2 FQGNSA. The CDR3 sequence is CASSLVASGVDGQYF. DNA of the CDR3: TGTGCCAGCAGCTTAGTTGCTAGCGGAGTTGACGGGCAGTACTTC.

The CDR3, as DNA: TGTGCCAGCAGTCCCGGACTCGAGGGTGGGGAGCTGTTTTTT. Translation gives CASSPGLEGGELFF. The chain links TRBV27 to TRBJ2-2, with a possible D match to TRBD2 (5 bases). Germline V gives CDR1 MNHEY, CDR2 SMNVEV (reference sequence). Trimming pared 5 bases from V and 8 bases from J, leaving 15 bases between. The CDR3 sequence is 14 residues long.

As DNA, the CDR3 is TGTGCCAGCAGTCCCCTCGGACAGGTCTCCTACAATGAGCAGTTCTTC. This encodes CASSPLGQVSYNEQFF. The rearrangement joins TRBV27 to TRBJ2-1; 7 positions match TRBD1. This CDR3 is 16 amino acids long. The V gene's germline CDR1 is MNHEY and CDR2 SMNVEV (reference sequence). V shed 5 bases and J 0 bases; nucleotides not matched to a gene: 7.

This clonotype was detected once. J is TRBJ1-1 and V is TRBV10-1; maybe TRBD1 (6 bases). The CDR3 sequence is 16 residues long. The germline CDR1 and CDR2 sequences are WNHNN and SYGVQD (reference sequence). V was trimmed by 2 bases and J by 8 bases, leaving 21 bases between them. The CDR3 spells CASSEGGAIEGKEAFF. The CDR3 DNA reads TGCGCCAGCAGTGAGGGGGGGGCCATTGAAGGGAAGGAAGCTTTCTTT.

This clonotype was picked up a small number of times. This chain joins TRBV7-3 and TRBJ2-7; 8 bases fit TRBD2. The CDR3 spans 15 residues. Trimming at V came to 5 bases and at J to 4 bases, leaving 10 bases not matched to a gene. Germline lookup yields CDR1 SGHTA and CDR2 FQGTGA. Written as DNA, the CDR3 is TGTGCCAGCAGCCTCCACAGCGGGGGTGTTTACGAGCAGTACTTC. It translates to CASSLHSGGVYEQYF.

A few counts support this clonotype. The chain joins TRBV30 to TRBJ1-2; possibly TRBD1 for D (5 bases). Per the germline V gene, CDR1 is GTSNPN and CDR2 is SVGIG (reference sequence). The CDR3 spans 14 residues. The V end lost 4 bases, the J end lost 4 bases, and 16 bases lay between the germline ends. The CDR3 is CAWMYLGTRYGYTF. CDR3 in DNA: TGTGCCTGGATGTATCTGGGGACTCGCTATGGCTACACCTTC.

The rearrangement links TRBV20-1 to TRBJ2-7, with D perhaps matching TRBD1 (6 bases). V was clipped by 4 bases and J by 5 bases, with 21 bases between them. Looked up from germline, CDR1 is DFQATT and CDR2 is SNEGSKA (reference sequence). The CDR3 extends over 15 amino acids. CDR3 bases: TGCAGTGCTACCACGCTAGGGCAGGGGAACCACGAGCAGTACTTC. It specifies CSATTLGQGNHEQYF.

This clonotype was detected only a few times. The chain has TRBV3-1 and TRBJ2-1; D may be TRBD2 (6 bases). Trimming shortened V by 2 bases and J by 0 bases, and 14 bases separated the two germline ends. The CDR3 consists of 17 residues. From germline, CDR1 is LGHDT and CDR2 YNNKEL (reference sequence). The CDR3 loop is CASSQLGRGDSYNEQFF. CDR3 DNA sequence: TGTGCCAGCAGCCAATTAGGGCGGGGCGACTCCTACAATGAGCAGTTCTTC.

This clonotype was seen a handful of times. V usage is TRBV29-1 and J usage is TRBJ1-1; D is possibly TRBD1 (5 bases). The CDR3 length is 12 residues. Germline-derived CDR1 and CDR2 are SQVTM and ANQGSEA. Trimming took 6 bases from V and 7 from J, leaving 15 bases between them. CDR3 DNA: TGCAGCGTGACCAGGGTGGGGTATGAAGCTTTCTTT. Amino acid sequence: CSVTRVGYEAFF.

This chain links TRBV7-2 with TRBJ2-7; D is perhaps TRBD1 (7 bases). The germline gives CDR1 SGHTA, CDR2 FQGNSA. V shed 10 bases and J shed 4 bases, with 11 bases lying between them. The CDR3 consists of 11 residues. CDR3: CATGGPYEQYF. The CDR3 DNA reads TGTGCCACAGGGGGGCCATACGAGCAGTACTTC.

CDR3 region: CATSKGDLNTEAFF. CDR3 coding DNA: TGTGCCACCAGCAAGGGAGATTTGAACACTGAAGCTTTCTTT. The J gene is TRBJ1-1, the V gene TRBV15; D is uncertain. V was trimmed by 4 bases and J by 0 bases, leaving 9 bases between them. The length of the CDR3 is 14 residues. Germline V CDR1 and CDR2: LNHNV, YYDKDF (reference sequence).

The chain has TRBV24-1 and TRBJ2-2; possible D gene TRBD2, 6 bases. V was trimmed by 3 bases and J by 1 base, leaving 11 bases between them. In germline, CDR1 is KGHDR, CDR2 SFDVKD. The CDR3 is 16 residues long. DNA of the CDR3: TGTGCCACCAGTGATAGGTCGGGGGAGAACACCGGGGAGCTGTTTTTT. This gives the protein CATSDRSGENTGELFF.

The chain combines TRBV2 with TRBJ2-7, with TRBD1 matching over 7 bases. V was pared by 7 bases and J by 6 bases, with 6 bases of the junction left unmatched. The CDR3 contains 12 residues. Germline CDR1 and CDR2: SNHLY and FYNNEI. Here the CDR3 DNA reads TGTGCCAGCACGAAGACAGGGTTCGAGCAGTACTTC. This gives the protein CASTKTGFEQYF.

The rearrangement uses TRBV9 and TRBJ2-1, with 12 positions matching TRBD2. V shed 4 bases and J 9 bases; nucleotides not matched to a gene: 8. CDR1 and CDR2 from the germline V gene are SGDLS and YYNGEE. This CDR3 has 15 residues. The CDR3 DNA is TGTGCCAGCAGCAGCCTGGGACTAGCGGGTGGTGAGCAGTTCTTC. Translated: CASSSLGLAGGEQFF.

The V call is TRBV7-8, the J call TRBJ2-7; D unclear. Germline V gene lookup returns CDR1 SGHVS and CDR2 FQNEAQ. The CDR3 is 13 amino acids. V shed 3 bases and J shed 1 base, with 7 bases lying between them. The chain's CDR3 is CASSFDWSYEQYF. CDR3 DNA sequence: TGTGCCAGCAGCTTTGACTGGTCCTACGAGCAGTACTTC.

This clonotype was seen at least ten times. CDR3 sequence reads: CASSLVVSNTGELFF. In DNA form, the CDR3 reads TGTGCCAGCAGCTTAGTCGTTTCGAACACCGGGGAGCTGTTTTTT. The J gene is TRBJ2-2, the V gene TRBV7-6; D unresolved. The CDR3 is made up of 15 amino acids. Per germline, CDR1 SGHVS and CDR2 FNYEAQ. Deletions cut 1 base from V and 0 bases from J, with 6 bases between.

As concerns this clonotype: With a much larger clone just one base away, this may be a read error. The chain joins TRBV9 to TRBJ1-3; 7 bases are shared with TRBD1. Germline V lookup: CDR1 SGDLS, CDR2 YYNGEE. CDR3 length: 14 residues. CDR3 DNA sequence: TGTGCCAGCAGCGTGACAGGGACTGGAAACACCATATGTTTT. It is translated as CASSVTGTGNTICF.

This rearrangement joins TRBV20-1 to TRBJ2-7; 7 nucleotides align to TRBD2. The trim removed 2 bases at V and 0 bases at J, leaving 4 bases unmatched. The CDR3 spans 14 residues. Germline CDR1 and CDR2: DFQATT and SNEGSKA (reference sequence). DNA for the CDR3: TGCAGTGCTAGATCGGTAGCGGGCTCCTACGAGCAGTACTTC. Translating it yields CSARSVAGSYEQYF.

This clonotype has just a few counts. CDR3 region: CASSQDPYGSTDTQYF. CDR3 coding DNA: TGCGCCAGCAGCCAAGATCCCTACGGAAGCACAGATACGCAGTATTTT. V gene TRBV4-1 combines with J gene TRBJ2-3; D gene uncertain. Germline loops: CDR1 MGHRA, CDR2 YSYEKL. With 0 bases removed from V and 0 bases from J, the gap between germline ends came to 10 bases. The CDR3 has 16 amino acids.

This clonotype was found many times. The rearrangement joins TRBV12-3 or TRBV12-4 to TRBJ2-7; tentatively, D is TRBD1 (5 bases). Trimming cost V 5 bases and J 3 bases, with 20 bases left between them. The CDR3 sequence is 16 residues long. DNA for the CDR3: TGTGCCAGCAGTCCCGCCCCAGGGAATGTGGACTACGAGCAGTACTTC. Protein: CASSPAPGNVDYEQYF.

The V call is TRBV7-9, the J call TRBJ1-2; no clear D gene. This CDR3 is 13 amino acids long. The V end was cut by 6 bases, the J end by 4 bases, with 12 bases between. Germline CDR1 is SEHNR and CDR2 is FQNEAQ (reference sequence). The CDR3 spells CASREGGGYGYTF. The DNA for the CDR3 is TGTGCCAGCAGGGAGGGAGGCGGCTATGGCTACACCTTC.

The chain uses TRBV7-6 and TRBJ1-6; D gene ambiguous. The CDR3 is 20 amino acids. The germline V gene encodes CDR1 SGHVS and CDR2 FNYEAQ. Deletions cut 0 bases from V and 7 bases from J, with 25 bases between. The CDR3 loop reads CASSLASADEGGRKNSPLHF. CDR3 bases: TGTGCCAGCAGCTTAGCGAGTGCCGATGAGGGAGGTCGTAAGAATTCACCCCTCCACTTT.

This clonotype appeared many times. This chain uses TRBV12-3 or TRBV12-4 with TRBJ1-2; 11 positions match TRBD1. Trimming removed 5 bases from V and 7 bases from J; junction bases left unmatched: 9. The CDR3 runs 15 residues. CDR3 DNA sequence: TGTGCCAGCAGTCTCCTGGACAGGGGGCCAGGTGGCTACACCTTC. Its translation: CASSLLDRGPGGYTF.

This clonotype was detected many times. This chain connects TRBV5-6 to TRBJ2-5; D gene uncertain. The germline V gene has CDR1 SGHDT and CDR2 YYEEEE. Trimming took off 0 bases at V and 1 base at J, with 10 bases between the two ends. This CDR3 has 15 amino acids. The chain's CDR3 is CASSLGGAPQETQYF. The DNA of the CDR3 is TGTGCCAGCAGCTTGGGAGGCGCCCCCCAAGAGACCCAGTACTTC.

This clonotype came up a few times. In DNA, the CDR3 is TGCAGTGCTTGGCAGGAGGCCGGGGAGCTGTTTTTT. This sequence encodes CSAWQEAGELFF. The rearrangement links TRBV20-1 to TRBJ2-2, with a possible D match to TRBD2 (5 bases). The germline V gene has CDR1 DFQATT and CDR2 SNEGSKA (reference sequence). The CDR3 contains 12 residues. V lost 5 bases and J lost 6, with 10 bases in between.

V usage is TRBV7-9 and J usage is TRBJ1-1; D may be TRBD1 (6 bases). V lost 10 bases to trimming and J lost 1 base, with 13 bases between them. Germline V gene data show CDR1 as SEHNR and CDR2 as FQNEAQ (reference sequence). The CDR3 covers 13 residues. This chain's CDR3 is CATTPGQNTEAFF. CDR3 nucleotide sequence: TGTGCCACCACACCGGGACAGAACACTGAAGCTTTCTTT.

The rearrangement joins TRBV2 to TRBJ2-5, with D possibly TRBD1 on 5 matching bases. The germline V and J ends were trimmed by 4 bases and 10 bases, with 16 bases remaining between them. This CDR3 spans 13 amino acids. Germline CDR1 and CDR2: SNHLY and FYNNEI. The CDR3, as DNA: TGTGCCAGCAGTGGGGGCAGGAACAAGGTCCAGTACTTC. It specifies CASSGGRNKVQYF.